This TCR beta chain was obtained from a study of blood T cell repertoires in COVID-19. Study-wide background: Acute-phase and convalescent COVID-19 samples originated in the United States, Italy and Spain. From T cells, B-cell-depleted T cells, or PBMCs came the material, which was cDNA or gDNA.

The germline gives CDR1 SGHNT, CDR2 YYREEE (reference sequence). CDR3 length equals 12 residues. Trimming cost V 4 bases and J 8 bases, with 12 bases left between them. Source study methods: Cell counts per sample came from amplifying reference gene primers. This table comes from immunoSEQ multiplex PCR, and its TCRdb copy is limited to in-frame clones, with some not included. Clone size and V and J calls were adopted from that table, with D and trimming inferred from the DNA. Of 150,000 to 200,000 clones listed, about 85% are singletons. This clonotype was sampled from a human donor with acute or convalescent COVID-19. The donor label of this sample is uncertain. V and J are TRBV5-4 and TRBJ1-1; possible D gene TRBD1, 6 bases. The sample taken for sequencing was peripheral blood. In nucleotides, the CDR3 is TGTGCCAGCAGCGACAGGACCAGGGAAGCTTTCTTT. Translated, it gives CASSDRTREAFF.